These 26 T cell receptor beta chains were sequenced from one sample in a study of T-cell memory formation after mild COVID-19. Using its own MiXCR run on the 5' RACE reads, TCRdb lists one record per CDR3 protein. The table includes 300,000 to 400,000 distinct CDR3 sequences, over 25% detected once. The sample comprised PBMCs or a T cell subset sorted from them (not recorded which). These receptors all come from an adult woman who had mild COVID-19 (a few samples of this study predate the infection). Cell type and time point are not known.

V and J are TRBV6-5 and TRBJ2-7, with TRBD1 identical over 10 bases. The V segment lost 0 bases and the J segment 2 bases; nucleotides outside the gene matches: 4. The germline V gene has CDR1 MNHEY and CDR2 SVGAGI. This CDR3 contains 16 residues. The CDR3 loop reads CASSYSLDRGAYEQYF. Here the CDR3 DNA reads TGTGCCAGCAGTTACTCGCTGGACAGGGGGGCCTACGAGCAGTACTTC.

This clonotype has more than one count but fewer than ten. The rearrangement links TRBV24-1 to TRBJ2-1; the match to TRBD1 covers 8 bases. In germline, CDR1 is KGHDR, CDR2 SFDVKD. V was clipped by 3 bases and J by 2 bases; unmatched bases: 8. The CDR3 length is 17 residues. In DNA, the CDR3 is TGTGCCACCAGTGATCCCTCGGGCAGGGGGCCCTACAATGAGCAGTTCTTC. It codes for CATSDPSGRGPYNEQFF.

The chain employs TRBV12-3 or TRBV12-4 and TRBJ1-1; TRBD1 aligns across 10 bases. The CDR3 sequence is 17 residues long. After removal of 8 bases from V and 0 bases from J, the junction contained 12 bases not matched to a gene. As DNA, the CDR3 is TGTGCCAGCCGACAACCCCAGGGACAGGGGCTGAACACTGAAGCTTTCTTT. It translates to CASRQPQGQGLNTEAFF.

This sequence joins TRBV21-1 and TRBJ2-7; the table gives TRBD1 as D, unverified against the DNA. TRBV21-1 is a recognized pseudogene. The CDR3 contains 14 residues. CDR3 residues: CASTGTGRNYEQYF. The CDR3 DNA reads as TGTGCCAGCACCGGGACAGGGAGGAACTACGAGCAGTACTTC.

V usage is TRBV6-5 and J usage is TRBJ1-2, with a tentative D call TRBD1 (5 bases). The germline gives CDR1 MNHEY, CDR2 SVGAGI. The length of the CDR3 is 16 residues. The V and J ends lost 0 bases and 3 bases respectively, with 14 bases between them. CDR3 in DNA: TGTGCCAGCAGTTACTCGACGGGGGGGGATTACTATGGCTACACCTTC. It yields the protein CASSYSTGGDYYGYTF.

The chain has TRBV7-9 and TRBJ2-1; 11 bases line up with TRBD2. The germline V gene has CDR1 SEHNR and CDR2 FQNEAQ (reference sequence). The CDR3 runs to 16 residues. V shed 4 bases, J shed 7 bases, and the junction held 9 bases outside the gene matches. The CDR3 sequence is CASSSFRLAGLNEQFF. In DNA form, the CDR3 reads TGTGCCAGCAGCTCCTTTAGACTAGCGGGATTGAATGAGCAGTTCTTC.

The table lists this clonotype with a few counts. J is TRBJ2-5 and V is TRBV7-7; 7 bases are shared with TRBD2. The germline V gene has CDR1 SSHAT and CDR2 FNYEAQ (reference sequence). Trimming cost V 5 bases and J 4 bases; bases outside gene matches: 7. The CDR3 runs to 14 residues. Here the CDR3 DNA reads TGTGCCAGCAGCCCCGCGGGCGGGGGAGAGACCCAGTACTTC. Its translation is CASSPAGGGETQYF.

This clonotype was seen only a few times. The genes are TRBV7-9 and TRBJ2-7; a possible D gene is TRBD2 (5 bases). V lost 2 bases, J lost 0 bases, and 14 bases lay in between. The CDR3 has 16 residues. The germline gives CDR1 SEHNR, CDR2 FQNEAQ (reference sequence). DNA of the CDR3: TGTGCCAGCAGCTTAACTCCGGGAACTAGCTCCTACGAGCAGTACTTC. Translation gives CASSLTPGTSSYEQYF.

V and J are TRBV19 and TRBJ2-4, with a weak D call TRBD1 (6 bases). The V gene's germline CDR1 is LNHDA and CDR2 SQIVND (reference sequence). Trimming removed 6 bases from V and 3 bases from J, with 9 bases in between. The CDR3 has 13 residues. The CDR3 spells CASRDRDKNIQYF. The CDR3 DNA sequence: TGTGCCAGTAGGGACAGAGACAAAAACATTCAGTACTTC.

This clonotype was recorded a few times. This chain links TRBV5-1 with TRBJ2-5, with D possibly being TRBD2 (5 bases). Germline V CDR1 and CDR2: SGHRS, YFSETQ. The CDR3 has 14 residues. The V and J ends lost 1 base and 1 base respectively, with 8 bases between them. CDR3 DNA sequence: TGCGCCAGCAGCTTGCTAGCAACCCAAGAGACCCAGTACTTC. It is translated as CASSLLATQETQYF.

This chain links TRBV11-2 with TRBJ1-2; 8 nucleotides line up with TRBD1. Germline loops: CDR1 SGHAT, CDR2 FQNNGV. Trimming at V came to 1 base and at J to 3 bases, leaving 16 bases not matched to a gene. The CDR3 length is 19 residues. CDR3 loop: CASSLAVDREEGLDYGYTF. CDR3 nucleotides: TGTGCCAGCAGCTTAGCCGTGGACAGGGAAGAAGGTCTCGACTATGGCTACACCTTC.

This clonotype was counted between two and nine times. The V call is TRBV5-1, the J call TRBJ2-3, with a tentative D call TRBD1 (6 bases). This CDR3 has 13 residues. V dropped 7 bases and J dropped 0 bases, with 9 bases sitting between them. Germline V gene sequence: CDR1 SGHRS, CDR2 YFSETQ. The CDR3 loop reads CASVQGSTDTQYF. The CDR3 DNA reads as TGCGCCAGCGTTCAGGGGAGCACAGATACGCAGTATTTT.

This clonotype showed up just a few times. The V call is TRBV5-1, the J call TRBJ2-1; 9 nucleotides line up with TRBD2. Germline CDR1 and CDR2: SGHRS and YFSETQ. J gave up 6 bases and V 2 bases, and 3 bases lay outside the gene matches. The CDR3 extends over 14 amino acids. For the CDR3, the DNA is TGCGCCAGCAGCTTTGGGACTAGCACCAATGAGCAGTTCTTC. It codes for CASSFGTSTNEQFF.

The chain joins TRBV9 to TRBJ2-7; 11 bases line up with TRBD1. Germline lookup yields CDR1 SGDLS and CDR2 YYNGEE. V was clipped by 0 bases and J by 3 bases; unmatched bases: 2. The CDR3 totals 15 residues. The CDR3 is CASSVGTGGGYEQYF. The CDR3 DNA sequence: TGTGCCAGCAGCGTAGGGACAGGGGGCGGCTACGAGCAGTACTTC.

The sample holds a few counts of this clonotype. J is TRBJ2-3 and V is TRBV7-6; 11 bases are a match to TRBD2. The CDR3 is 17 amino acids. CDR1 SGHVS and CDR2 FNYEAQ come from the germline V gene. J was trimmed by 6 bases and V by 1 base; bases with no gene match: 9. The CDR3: CASSLDLSGRAHDTQYF. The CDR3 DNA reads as TGTGCCAGCAGCTTAGATCTTAGCGGGAGGGCCCATGATACGCAGTATTTT. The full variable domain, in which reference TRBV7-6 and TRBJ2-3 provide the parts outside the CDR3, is GAGVSQSPRYKVTKRGQDVALRCDPISGHVSLYWYRQALGQGPEFLTYFNYEAQQDKSGLPNDRFSAERPEGSISTLTIQRTEQRDSAMYRCASSLDLSGRAHDTQYFGPGTRLTVL.

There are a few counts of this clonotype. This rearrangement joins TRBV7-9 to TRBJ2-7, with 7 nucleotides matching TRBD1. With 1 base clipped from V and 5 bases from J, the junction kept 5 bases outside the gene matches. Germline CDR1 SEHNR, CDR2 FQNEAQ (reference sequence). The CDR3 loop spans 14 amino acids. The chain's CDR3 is CASSLGDRVHEQYF. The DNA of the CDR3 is TGTGCCAGCAGCTTAGGAGACAGGGTCCACGAGCAGTACTTC. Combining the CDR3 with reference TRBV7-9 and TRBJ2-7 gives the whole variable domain DTGVSQNPRHKITKRGQNVTFRCDPISEHNRLYWYRQTLGQGPEFLTYFQNEAQLEKSRLLSDRFSAERPKGSFSTLEIQRTEQGDSAMYLCASSLGDRVHEQYFGPGTRLTVT.

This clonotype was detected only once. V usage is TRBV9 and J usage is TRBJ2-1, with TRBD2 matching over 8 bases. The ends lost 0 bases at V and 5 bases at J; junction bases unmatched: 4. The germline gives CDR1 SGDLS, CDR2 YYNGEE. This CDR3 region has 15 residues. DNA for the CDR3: TGTGCCAGCAGCGTAGGCAGCGGGAGTAACAATGAGCAGTTCTTC. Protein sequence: CASSVGSGSNNEQFF.

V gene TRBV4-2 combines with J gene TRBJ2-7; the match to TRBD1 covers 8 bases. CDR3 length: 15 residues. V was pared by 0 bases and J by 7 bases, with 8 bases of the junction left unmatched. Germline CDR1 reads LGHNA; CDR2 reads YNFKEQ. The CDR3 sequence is CASSQDPDRAAEQYF. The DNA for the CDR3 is TGTGCCAGCAGCCAAGACCCGGACAGGGCGGCGGAGCAGTACTTC.

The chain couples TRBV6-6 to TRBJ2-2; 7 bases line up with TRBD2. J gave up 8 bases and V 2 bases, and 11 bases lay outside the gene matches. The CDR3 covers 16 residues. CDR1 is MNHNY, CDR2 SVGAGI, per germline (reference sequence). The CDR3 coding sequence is TGTGCCAGCAGTTACAGAGAGGCTAGCGGAGATGGGGAGCTGTTTTTT. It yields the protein CASSYREASGDGELFF.

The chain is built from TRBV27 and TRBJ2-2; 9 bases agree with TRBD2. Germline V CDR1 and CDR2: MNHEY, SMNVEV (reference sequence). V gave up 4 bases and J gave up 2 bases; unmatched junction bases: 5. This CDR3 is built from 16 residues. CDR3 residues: CASSSGLAVNTGELFF. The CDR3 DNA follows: TGTGCCAGCAGTTCGGGACTAGCAGTTAACACCGGGGAGCTGTTTTTT.

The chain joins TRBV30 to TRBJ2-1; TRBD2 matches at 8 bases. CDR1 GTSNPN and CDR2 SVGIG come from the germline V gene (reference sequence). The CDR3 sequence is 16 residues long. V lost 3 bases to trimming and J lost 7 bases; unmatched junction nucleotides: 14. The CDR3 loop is CAWRQGAGARLNEQFF. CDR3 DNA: TGTGCCTGGAGGCAAGGAGCGGGAGCGAGGTTAAATGAGCAGTTCTTC.

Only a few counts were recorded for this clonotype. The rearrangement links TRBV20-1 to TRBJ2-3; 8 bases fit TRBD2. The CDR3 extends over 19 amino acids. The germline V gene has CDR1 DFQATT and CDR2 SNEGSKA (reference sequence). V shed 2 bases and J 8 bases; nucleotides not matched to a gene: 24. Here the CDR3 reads CSARSDWAGGEWDAVTQYF. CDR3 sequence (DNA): TGCAGTGCTAGATCCGACTGGGCGGGGGGCGAATGGGACGCGGTTACGCAGTATTTT.

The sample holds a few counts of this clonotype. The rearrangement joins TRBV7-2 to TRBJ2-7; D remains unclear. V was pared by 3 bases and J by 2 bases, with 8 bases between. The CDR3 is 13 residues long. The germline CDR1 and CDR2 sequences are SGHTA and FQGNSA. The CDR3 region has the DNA TGTGCCAGCAGCTTGGCCGCCACCTACGAGCAGTACTTC. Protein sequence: CASSLAATYEQYF.

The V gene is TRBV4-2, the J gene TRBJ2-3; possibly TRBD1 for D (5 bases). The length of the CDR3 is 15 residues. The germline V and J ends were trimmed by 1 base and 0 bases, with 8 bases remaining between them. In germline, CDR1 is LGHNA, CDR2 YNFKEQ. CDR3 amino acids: CASSQGQYSTDTQYF. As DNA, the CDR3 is TGTGCCAGCAGCCAAGGACAGTATAGCACAGATACGCAGTATTTT.

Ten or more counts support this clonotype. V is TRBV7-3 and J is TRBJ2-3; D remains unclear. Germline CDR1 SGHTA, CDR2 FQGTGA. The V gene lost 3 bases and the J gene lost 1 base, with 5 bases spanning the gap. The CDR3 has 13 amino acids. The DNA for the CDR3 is TGTGCCAGCAGCTTCACTGGCACAGATACGCAGTATTTT. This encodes CASSFTGTDTQYF.

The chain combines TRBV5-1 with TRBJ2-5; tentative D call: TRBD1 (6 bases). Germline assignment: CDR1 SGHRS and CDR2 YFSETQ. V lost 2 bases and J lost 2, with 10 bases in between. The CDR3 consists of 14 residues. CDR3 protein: CASSFFRGQETQYF. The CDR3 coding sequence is TGCGCCAGCAGCTTTTTCAGGGGACAAGAGACCCAGTACTTC.